This entry is about one T cell receptor (beta chain). Its target is not known. CDR3 length equals 17 residues. V lost 4 bases to trimming and J lost 7 bases; unmatched junction nucleotides: 9. Germline V CDR1 and CDR2: LGHNA, YSLEER. TCRdb's copy holds only in-frame clones and misses some; the assay was immunoSEQ multiplex PCR. The table records roughly 720,000 clones, 90% of them present only once. This sample was taken from a study of shared clonotypes between healthy human individuals. About the research overall: Three CD4 naive, three CD4 memory, two CD8 naive and one CD8 memory plate were used per donor.

Study-wide findings and caveats: It was observed that roughly 5.5% of naive CD4 clonotypes were shared across several donors. Read depth was anticipated to influence clonotype sharing among donors.

The rearrangement links TRBV4-3 to TRBJ2-2, with TRBD2 matching over 13 bases. Sequenced input: memory CD8+ T cells from PBMCs. Subset: CD45RO+ cells pooled with CCR7-negative TemRA cells. The sequence was obtained from a man aged 18 to 30 in good health. Some clones in this sample may be carry-over from other donors' samples. The CDR3, as DNA: TGCGCCAGCAGCCCTGGGACTAGCGGGATGTCAAACGGGGAGCTGTTTTTT. Translated, it gives CASSPGTSGMSNGELFF.